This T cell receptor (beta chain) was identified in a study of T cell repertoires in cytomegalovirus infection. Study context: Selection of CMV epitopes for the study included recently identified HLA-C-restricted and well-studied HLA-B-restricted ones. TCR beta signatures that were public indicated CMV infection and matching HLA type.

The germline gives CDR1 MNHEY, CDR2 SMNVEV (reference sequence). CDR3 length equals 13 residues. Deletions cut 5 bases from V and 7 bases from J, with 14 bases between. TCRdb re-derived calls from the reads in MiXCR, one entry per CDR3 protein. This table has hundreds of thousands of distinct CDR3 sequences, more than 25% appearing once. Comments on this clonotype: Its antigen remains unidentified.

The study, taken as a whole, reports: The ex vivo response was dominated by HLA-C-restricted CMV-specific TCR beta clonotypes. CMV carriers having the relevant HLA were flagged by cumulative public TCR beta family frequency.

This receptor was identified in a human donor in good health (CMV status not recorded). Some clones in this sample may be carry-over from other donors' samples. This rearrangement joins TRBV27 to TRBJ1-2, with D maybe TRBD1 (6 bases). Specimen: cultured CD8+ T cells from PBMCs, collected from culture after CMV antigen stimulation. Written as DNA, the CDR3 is TGTGCCAGCAGTGTCACAGGGTTGGGTGGCTACACCTTC. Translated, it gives CASSVTGLGGYTF.